This TCR beta chain came from a study of T-cell memory formation after mild COVID-19. This clonotype was picked up a small number of times. TCR alpha and TCR beta cDNA libraries carrying sample barcodes and UMIs were produced by 5'RACE using constant-segment primers. TCRdb re-called the 5' RACE reads through MiXCR, storing one row per CDR3 protein. The top ten clones hold about 20% of a sample with roughly 300,000 distinct CDR3 sequences, approximately 8.4% of them seen once. Germline V gene sequence: CDR1 LGHNA, CDR2 YSLEER. The CDR3 totals 14 residues. V gave up 0 bases and J gave up 6 bases, with 11 bases separating them.

Material for sequencing was PBMCs or a T cell subset sorted from them (not recorded which). The chain links TRBV4-3 to TRBJ1-2; tentative D call: TRBD1 (5 bases). This sequence originates from a man between 18 and 35 years old who had mild COVID-19 (a few samples of this study predate the infection). Cell type and time point are not known. The CDR3 here is CASSQDHRSDGYTF. CDR3 sequence (DNA): TGCGCCAGCAGCCAAGATCACAGGTCCGATGGCTACACCTTC.